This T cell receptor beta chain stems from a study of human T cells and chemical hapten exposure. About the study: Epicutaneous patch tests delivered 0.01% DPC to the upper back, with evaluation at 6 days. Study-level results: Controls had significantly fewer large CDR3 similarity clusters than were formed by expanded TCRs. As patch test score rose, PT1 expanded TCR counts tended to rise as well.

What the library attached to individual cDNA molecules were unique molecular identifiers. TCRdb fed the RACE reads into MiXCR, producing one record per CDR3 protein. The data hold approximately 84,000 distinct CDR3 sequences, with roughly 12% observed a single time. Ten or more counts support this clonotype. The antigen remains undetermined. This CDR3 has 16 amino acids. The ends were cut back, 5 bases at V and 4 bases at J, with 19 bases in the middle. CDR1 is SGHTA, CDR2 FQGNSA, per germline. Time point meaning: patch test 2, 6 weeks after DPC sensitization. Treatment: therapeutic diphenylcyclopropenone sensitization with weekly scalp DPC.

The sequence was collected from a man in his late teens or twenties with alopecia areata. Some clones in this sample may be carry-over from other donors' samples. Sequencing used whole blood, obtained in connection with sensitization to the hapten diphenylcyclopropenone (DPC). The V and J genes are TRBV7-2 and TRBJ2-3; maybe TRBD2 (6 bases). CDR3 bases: TGTGCCAGCAGCCGATCACCTCAGGGAGGATCAGATACGCAGTATTTT. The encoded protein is CASSRSPQGGSDTQYF.